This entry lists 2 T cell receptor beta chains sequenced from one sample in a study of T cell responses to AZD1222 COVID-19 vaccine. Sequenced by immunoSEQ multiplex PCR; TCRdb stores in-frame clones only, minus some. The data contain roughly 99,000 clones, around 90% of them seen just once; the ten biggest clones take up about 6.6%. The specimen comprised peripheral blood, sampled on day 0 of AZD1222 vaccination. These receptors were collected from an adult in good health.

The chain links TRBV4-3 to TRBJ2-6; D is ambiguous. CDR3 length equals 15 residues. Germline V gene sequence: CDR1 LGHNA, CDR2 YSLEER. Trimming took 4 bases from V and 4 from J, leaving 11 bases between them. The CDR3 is CASSPDPAGANVLTF. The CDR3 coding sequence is TGCGCCAGCAGCCCGGACCCGGCCGGGGCCAACGTCCTGACTTTC.

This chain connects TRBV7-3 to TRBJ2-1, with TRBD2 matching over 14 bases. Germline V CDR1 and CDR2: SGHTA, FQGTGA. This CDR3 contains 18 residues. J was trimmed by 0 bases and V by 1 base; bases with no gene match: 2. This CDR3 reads CASSLRGTSGSSYNEQFF. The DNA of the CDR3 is TGTGCCAGCAGCTTAAGGGGGACTAGCGGGAGCTCCTACAATGAGCAGTTCTTC.